These 5 T cell receptor beta chains share one sample of origin, sequenced in a study of T cells in localized non-small cell lung cancer. Measured with immunoSEQ multiplex PCR; TCRdb has only the in-frame clones, and not every one. Of roughly 50,000 clones in the sample, approximately 89% were seen once. Sequenced here: peripheral blood, sampled before any cancer treatment. All receptors derive from a man aged 35 to 69 with stage I lung adenocarcinoma.

V and J are TRBV9 and TRBJ1-2, with D perhaps matching TRBD1 (6 bases). This CDR3 contains 15 residues. V lost 0 bases, J lost 7 bases, and 16 bases lay in between. Germline CDR1 reads SGDLS; CDR2 reads YYNGEE. The CDR3 DNA reads TGTGCCAGCAGCGTAGGGGGACAAGACAGGCGTGGCTACACCTTC. It translates to CASSVGGQDRRGYTF.

This clone was observed at least ten times. The V gene is TRBV21-1, the J gene TRBJ2-7. TRBV21-1 is a pseudogene segment. The CDR3 extends over 17 amino acids. For the CDR3, the DNA is TGTGCCAGCAGCAAACGGATCGCCTTTAACGCATCCTACGAGCAGTACTTC. Translating gives CASSKRIAFNASYEQYF.

The CDR3 bases are TGTGCCAGCAGCGCCACAGGGGTCACCGGGGAGCTGTTTTTT. Its translation is CASSATGVTGELFF. This chain joins TRBV5-6 and TRBJ2-2, with 7 bases identical to TRBD1. This CDR3 region has 14 residues. CDR1 and CDR2 from the germline V gene are SGHDT and YYEEEE. The J segment lost 4 bases and the V segment lost 4 bases, leaving 4 bases of the junction unmatched.

The rearrangement joins TRBV28 to TRBJ2-2; 7 positions agree with TRBD2. The CDR3 has 16 amino acids. Germline CDR1 is MDHEN and CDR2 is SYDVKM. The V segment lost 2 bases and the J segment 6 bases; nucleotides outside the gene matches: 9. This CDR3 reads CASSLAGALSAGELFF. The DNA of the CDR3 is TGTGCCAGCAGTTTAGCGGGAGCCCTATCGGCCGGGGAGCTGTTTTTT. Full variable domain (rest looked up from reference TRBV28 and TRBJ2-2): DVKVTQSSRYLVKRTGEKVFLECVQDMDHENMFWYRQDPGLGLRLIYFSYDVKMKEKGDIPEGYSVSREKKERFSLILESASTNQTSMYLCASSLAGALSAGELFFGEGSRLTVL.

In its sample, this clone is medium-sized. The rearrangement joins TRBV5-8 to TRBJ1-1; perhaps TRBD1 as D (6 bases). Germline V gene lookup returns CDR1 SGHTS and CDR2 YDEGEE. Trimming pared 0 bases from V and 5 bases from J, leaving 8 bases between. This CDR3 is built from 13 residues. Here the CDR3 reads CASSLGRGTEAFF. For the CDR3, the DNA is TGTGCCAGCAGCTTGGGTAGGGGGACTGAAGCTTTCTTT.